This T cell receptor beta chain originates from a study of vaccination effects on CD4 cells after COVID-19. Study-wide background: Sampling of a couple of convalescent patients took place 16 days and one week prior to vaccination.

V shed 6 bases, J shed 7 bases, and the junction held 6 bases outside the gene matches. The V gene's germline CDR1 is LNHNV and CDR2 YYDKDF (reference sequence). This CDR3 spans 14 amino acids. Viral peptide pools were used in the ViraFEST assay to expand antigen-specific CD4+ T cells, and sequencing came afterward. Investigators separated out CD4+ T cells once approximately 9 days of culture had passed. The person had PCR-confirmed SARS-CoV-2 infection between March and December 2020. This table comes from immunoSEQ multiplex PCR, and its TCRdb copy is limited to in-frame clones, with some not included. Of 63,000 or so clones listed, around 70% are singletons. Remarks on this clone: Its antigen is undetermined.

Whole-study findings and limits: In the study, convalescent patients were few, and early post-infection timepoints were absent.

The receptor's source is a human donor who had a prior SARS-CoV-2 infection. The rearrangement joins TRBV15 to TRBJ2-2; 9 nucleotides agree with TRBD2. This specimen consisted of CD4+ T cells from PBMCs cultured with HIV peptides, obtained before COVID-19 vaccination. The subset is: HIV-1 Nef peptide pool negative control/reference culture. In DNA, the CDR3 is TGTGCCACCAGAGCTGGACTAGCGATCGGGGAGCTGTTTTTT. Encoded protein: CATRAGLAIGELFF.